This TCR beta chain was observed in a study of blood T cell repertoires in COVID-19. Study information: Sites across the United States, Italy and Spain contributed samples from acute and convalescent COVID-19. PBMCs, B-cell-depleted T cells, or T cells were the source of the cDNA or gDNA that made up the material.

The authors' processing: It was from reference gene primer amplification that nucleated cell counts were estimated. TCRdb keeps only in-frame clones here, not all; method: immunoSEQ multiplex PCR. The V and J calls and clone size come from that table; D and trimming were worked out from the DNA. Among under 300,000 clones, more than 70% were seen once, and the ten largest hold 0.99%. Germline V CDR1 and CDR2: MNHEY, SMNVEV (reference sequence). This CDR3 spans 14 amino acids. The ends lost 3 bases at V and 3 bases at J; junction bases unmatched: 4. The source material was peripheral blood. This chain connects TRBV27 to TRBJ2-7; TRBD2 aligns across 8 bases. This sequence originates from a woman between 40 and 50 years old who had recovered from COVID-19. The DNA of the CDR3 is TGTGCCAGCAGTTTCGGTGCGGGAGGCTACGAGCAGTACTTC. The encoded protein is CASSFGAGGYEQYF.